The TCR beta chain described here comes from a study of shared clonotypes between healthy human individuals. Clones were sequenced by immunoSEQ multiplex PCR, and TCRdb holds only the in-frame ones, with some missing. The data hold more than 2,000,000 clones, with approximately 93% observed a single time. Germline CDR1 and CDR2: SGHRS and YFSETQ. The CDR3 consists of 15 residues. Trimming cost V 0 bases and J 1 base, with 10 bases left between them. The sequence came from a young man in good health. Some clones in this sample may be carry-over from other donors' samples. V gene TRBV5-1 combines with J gene TRBJ2-5; possibly TRBD1 for D (5 bases). The source material was naive CD4+ T cells from PBMCs. The sample's subset: CD45RA+ positively selected. CDR3 in DNA: TGCGCCAGCAGCTTGGACCAGGGCCCCCAAGAGACCCAGTACTTC. Protein sequence: CASSLDQGPQETQYF.